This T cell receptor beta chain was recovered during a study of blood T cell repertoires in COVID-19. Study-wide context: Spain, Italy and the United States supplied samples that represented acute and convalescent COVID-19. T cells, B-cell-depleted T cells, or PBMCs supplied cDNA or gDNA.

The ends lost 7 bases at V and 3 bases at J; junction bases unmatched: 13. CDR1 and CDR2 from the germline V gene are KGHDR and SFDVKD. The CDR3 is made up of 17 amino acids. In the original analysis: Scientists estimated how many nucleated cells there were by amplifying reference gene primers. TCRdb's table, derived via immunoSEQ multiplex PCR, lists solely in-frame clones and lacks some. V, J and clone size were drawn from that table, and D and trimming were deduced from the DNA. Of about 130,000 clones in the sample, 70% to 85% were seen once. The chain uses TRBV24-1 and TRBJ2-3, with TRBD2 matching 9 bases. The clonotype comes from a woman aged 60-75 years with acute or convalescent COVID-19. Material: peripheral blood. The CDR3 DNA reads TGTGCCACCAGCCTAACCGGGACTAGCTTTGGGACAGATACGCAGTATTTT. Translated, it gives CATSLTGTSFGTDTQYF.